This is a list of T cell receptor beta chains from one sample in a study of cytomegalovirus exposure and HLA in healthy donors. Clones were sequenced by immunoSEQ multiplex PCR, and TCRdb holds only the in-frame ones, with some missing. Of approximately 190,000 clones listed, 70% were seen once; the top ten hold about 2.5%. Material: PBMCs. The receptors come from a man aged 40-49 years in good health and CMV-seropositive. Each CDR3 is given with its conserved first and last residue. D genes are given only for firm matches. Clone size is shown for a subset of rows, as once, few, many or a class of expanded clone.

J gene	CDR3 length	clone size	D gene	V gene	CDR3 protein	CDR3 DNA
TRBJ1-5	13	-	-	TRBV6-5	CASSSDTHQPQHF	TGTGCCAGCAGTTCGGACACCCATCAGCCCCAGCATTTT
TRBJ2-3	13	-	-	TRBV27	CASSTNRVDTQYF	TGTGCCAGCAGCACCAACAGGGTAGATACGCAGTATTTT
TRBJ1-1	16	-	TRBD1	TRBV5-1	CASSLGLTGVNTEAFF	TGCGCCAGCAGCTTGGGGCTTACAGGGGTGAACACTGAAGCTTTCTTT
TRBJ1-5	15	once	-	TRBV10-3	CAISESRGDNQPQHF	TGTGCCATCAGTGAGTCCAGAGGCGACAATCAGCCCCAGCATTTT
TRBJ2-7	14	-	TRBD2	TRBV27	CASSLTRGGGEQYF	TGTGCCAGCAGTTTAACGCGGGGGGGCGGCGAGCAGTACTTC
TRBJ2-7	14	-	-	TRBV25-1	CASSEFAGKGEQYF	TGTGCCAGCAGTGAATTCGCGGGGAAGGGGGAGCAGTACTTC
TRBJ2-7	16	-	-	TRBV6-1	CASSDDTLGRLGEQYF	TGTGCCAGCAGTGACGATACTTTAGGGAGACTGGGCGAGCAGTACTTC
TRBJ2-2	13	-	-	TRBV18	CASSEGNTGELFF	TGTGCCAGCTCCGAGGGGAACACCGGGGAGCTGTTTTTT
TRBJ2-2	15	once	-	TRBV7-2	CASSLEGPNTGELFF	TGTGCCAGCAGCTTAGAGGGGCCCAACACCGGGGAGCTGTTTTTT
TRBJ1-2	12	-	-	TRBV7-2	CASSLANQGYTF	TGTGCCAGCAGCTTAGCGAACCAGGGCTACACCTTC
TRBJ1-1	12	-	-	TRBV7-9	CSSSLNVGEAFF	TGTTCCAGCAGCTTAAATGTCGGTGAAGCTTTCTTT
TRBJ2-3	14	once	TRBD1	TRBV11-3	CASSPGGSTDTQYF	TGTGCCAGCAGCCCAGGGGGCTCAACAGATACGCAGTATTTT
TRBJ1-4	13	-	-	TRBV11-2	CATSPATNEKLFF	TGTGCCACCAGTCCTGCAACTAATGAAAAACTGTTTTTT
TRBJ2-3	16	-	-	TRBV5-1	CASSPPAAGTTDTQYF	TGCGCCAGCAGCCCCCCTGCGGCGGGGACCACAGATACGCAGTATTTT
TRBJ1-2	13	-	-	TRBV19	CASTFGEIYGYTF	TGTGCCAGTACTTTTGGAGAGATCTATGGCTACACCTTC
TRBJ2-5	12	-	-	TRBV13	CASSQNPETQYF	TGTGCCAGCAGCCAAAATCCCGAGACCCAGTACTTC
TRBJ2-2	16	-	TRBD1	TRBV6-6	CASSSITRDRPGELFF	TGTGCCAGCAGTTCCATCACCCGGGACAGACCCGGGGAGCTGTTTTTT
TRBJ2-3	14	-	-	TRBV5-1	CASSASDGTDTQYF	TGCGCCAGCAGCGCTAGCGACGGCACAGATACGCAGTATTTT
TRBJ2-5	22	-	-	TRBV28	CASSLSRVPFFGPLADQETQYF	TGTGCCAGCAGTTTATCCAGGGTGCCCTTCTTCGGACCCTTAGCGGACCAAGAGACCCAGTACTTC
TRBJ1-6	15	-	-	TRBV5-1	CASSFQAGGRSPLHF	TGCGCCAGCAGCTTTCAAGCCGGTGGTCGTTCACCCCTCCACTTT
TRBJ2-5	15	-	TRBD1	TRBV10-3	CAISVDRGSAETQYF	TGTGCCATCAGTGTCGACAGGGGGTCGGCAGAGACCCAGTACTTC
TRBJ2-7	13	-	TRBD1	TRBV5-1	CASRVQGANEQYF	TGCGCCAGCAGGGTGCAGGGGGCAAACGAGCAGTACTTC
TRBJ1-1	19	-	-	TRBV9	CASSPHIRASGGEGLEAFF	TGTGCCAGCAGCCCCCACATTCGGGCATCCGGGGGAGAGGGTCTTGAAGCTTTCTTT
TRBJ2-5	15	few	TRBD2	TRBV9	CASSVAGGTQETQYF	TGTGCCAGCAGCGTAGCGGGGGGGACCCAAGAGACCCAGTACTTC
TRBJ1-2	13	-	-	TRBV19	CASSYRANYGYTF	TGTGCCAGTAGTTACAGAGCTAACTATGGCTACACCTTC
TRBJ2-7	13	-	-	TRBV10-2	CASSEYSRYEQYF	TGCGCCAGCAGTGAGTACAGCCGATACGAGCAGTACTTC
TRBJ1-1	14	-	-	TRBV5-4	CASSRDRDTTEAFF	TGTGCCAGCAGCCGAGATCGGGACACCACTGAAGCTTTCTTT
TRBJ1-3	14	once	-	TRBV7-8	CASSGQQEGNTIYF	TGTGCCAGCAGCGGACAGCAGGAGGGAAACACCATATATTTT
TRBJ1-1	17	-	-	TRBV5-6	CASSLAFRGHPNTEAFF	TGTGCCAGCAGCTTGGCATTTAGGGGACATCCGAACACTGAAGCTTTCTTT
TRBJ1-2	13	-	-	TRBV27	CASSLAGFVGYTF	TGTGCCAGCAGTTTAGCAGGGTTTGTAGGCTACACCTTC
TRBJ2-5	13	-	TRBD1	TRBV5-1	CASSFGTEETQYF	TGCGCCAGCAGCTTCGGGACAGAAGAGACCCAGTACTTC
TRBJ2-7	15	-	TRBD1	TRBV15	CATSRDMQGAHEQYF	TGTGCCACCAGCAGAGATATGCAGGGGGCCCACGAGCAGTACTTC
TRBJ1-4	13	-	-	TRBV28	CASIRGTNEKLFF	TGTGCCAGCATACGGGGGACTAATGAAAAACTGTTTTTT
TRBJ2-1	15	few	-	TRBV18	CASSPAGFSYNEQFF	TGTGCCAGCTCACCAGCAGGCTTCTCCTACAATGAGCAGTTCTTC
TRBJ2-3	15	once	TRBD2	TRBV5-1	CASSYWGGSTDTQYF	TGCGCCAGCAGCTATTGGGGAGGGTCCACAGATACGCAGTATTTT
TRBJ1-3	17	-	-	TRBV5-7	CASSLPAVPSSGNTIYF	TGTGCCAGCAGCTTGCCTGCAGTCCCCAGCTCTGGAAACACCATATATTTT
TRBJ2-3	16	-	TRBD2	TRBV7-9	CASSLWLRGGTDTQYF	TGTGCCAGCAGCTTATGGTTGCGGGGGGGCACAGATACGCAGTATTTT
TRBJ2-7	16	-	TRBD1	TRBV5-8	CASSPWTGLTSYEQYF	TGTGCCAGCAGCCCCTGGACAGGGCTCACCTCATACGAGCAGTACTTC
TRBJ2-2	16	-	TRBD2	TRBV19	CASSFSGIRDTGELFF	TGTGCCAGTAGTTTCAGCGGGATTAGAGACACCGGGGAGCTGTTTTTT
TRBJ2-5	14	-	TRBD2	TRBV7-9	CSSRTGTNQETQYF	TGTTCCAGCAGGACCGGGACTAACCAAGAGACCCAGTACTTC
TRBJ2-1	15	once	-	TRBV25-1	CASSVDRTSYNEQFF	TGTGCCAGCAGTGTAGACAGGACCTCCTACAATGAGCAGTTCTTC
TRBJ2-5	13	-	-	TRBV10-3	CAIRQGSGETQYF	TGTGCCATCAGACAGGGTTCGGGAGAGACCCAGTACTTC
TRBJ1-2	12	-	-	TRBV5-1	CASSPDSYGYTF	TGCGCCAGCAGCCCGGACAGCTATGGCTACACCTTC
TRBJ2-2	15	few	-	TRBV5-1	CASSLISANTGELFF	TGCGCCAGCAGCTTGATTTCAGCGAACACCGGGGAGCTGTTTTTT
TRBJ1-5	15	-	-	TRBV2	CASSDDRTRDEPQHF	TGTGCCAGCAGTGATGACCGGACTCGGGATGAGCCCCAGCATTTT
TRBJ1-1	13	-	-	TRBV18	CASSSGRGTEAFF	TGTGCCAGCTCCTCCGGACGGGGCACTGAAGCTTTCTTT
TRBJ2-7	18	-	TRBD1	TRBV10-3	CAISEGTGRGISADEQYF	TGTGCCATCAGTGAAGGGACAGGCCGTGGAATATCTGCGGACGAGCAGTACTTC
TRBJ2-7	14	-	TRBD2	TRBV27	CASSLGEGSYEQYF	TGTGCCAGCAGTTTAGGGGAGGGATCCTACGAGCAGTACTTC
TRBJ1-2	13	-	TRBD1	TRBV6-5	CASRRTGEGGYTF	TGTGCCAGCAGGCGGACAGGGGAGGGTGGCTACACCTTC